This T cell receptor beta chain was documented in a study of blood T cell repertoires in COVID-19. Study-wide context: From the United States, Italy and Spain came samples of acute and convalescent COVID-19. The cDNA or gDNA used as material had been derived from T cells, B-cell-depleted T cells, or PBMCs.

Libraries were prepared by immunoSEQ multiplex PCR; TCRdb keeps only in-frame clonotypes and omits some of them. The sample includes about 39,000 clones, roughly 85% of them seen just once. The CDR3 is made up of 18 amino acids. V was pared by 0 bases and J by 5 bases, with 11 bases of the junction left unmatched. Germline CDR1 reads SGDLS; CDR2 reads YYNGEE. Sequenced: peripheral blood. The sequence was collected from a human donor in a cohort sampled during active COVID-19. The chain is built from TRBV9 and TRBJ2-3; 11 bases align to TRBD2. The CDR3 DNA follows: TGTGCCAGCAGCGTAGGACTAGCGGGAAGGGTGGGGTTAGATACGCAGTATTTT. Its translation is CASSVGLAGRVGLDTQYF.